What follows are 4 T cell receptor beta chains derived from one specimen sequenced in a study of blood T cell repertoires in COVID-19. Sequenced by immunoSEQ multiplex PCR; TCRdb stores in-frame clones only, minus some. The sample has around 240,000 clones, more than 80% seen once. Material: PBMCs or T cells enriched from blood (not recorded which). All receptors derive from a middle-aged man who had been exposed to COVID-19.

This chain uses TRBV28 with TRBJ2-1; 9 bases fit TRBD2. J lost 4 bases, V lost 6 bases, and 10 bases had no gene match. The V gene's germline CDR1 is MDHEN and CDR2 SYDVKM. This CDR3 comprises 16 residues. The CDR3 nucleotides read TGTGCCAGCAGCCCAGGGGAAGCGGGGGGTTACAATGAGCAGTTCTTC. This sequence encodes CASSPGEAGGYNEQFF. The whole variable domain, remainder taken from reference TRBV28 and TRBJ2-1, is DVKVTQSSRYLVKRTGEKVFLECVQDMDHENMFWYRQDPGLGLRLIYFSYDVKMKEKGDIPEGYSVSREKKERFSLILESASTNQTSMYLCASSPGEAGGYNEQFFGPGTRLTVL.

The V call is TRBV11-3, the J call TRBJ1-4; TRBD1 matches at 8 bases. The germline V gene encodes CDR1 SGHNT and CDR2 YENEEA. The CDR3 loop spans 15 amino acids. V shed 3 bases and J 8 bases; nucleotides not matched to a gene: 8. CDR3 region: CASSFGQGDEEKLFF. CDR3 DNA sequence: TGTGCCAGCAGCTTCGGACAGGGAGATGAGGAAAAACTGTTTTTT. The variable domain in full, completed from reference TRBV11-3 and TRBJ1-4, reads EAGVVQSPRYKIIEKKQPVAFWCNPISGHNTLYWYLQNLGQGPELLIRYENEEAVDDSQLPKDRFSAERLKGVDSTLKIQPAELGDSAVYLCASSFGQGDEEKLFFGSGTQLSVL.

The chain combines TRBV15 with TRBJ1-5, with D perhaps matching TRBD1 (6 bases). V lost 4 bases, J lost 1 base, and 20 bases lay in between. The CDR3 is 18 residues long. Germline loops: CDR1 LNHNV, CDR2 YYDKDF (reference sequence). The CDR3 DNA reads TGTGCCACCAGCACCCCCTTGGGACATTCACCGAGCAATCAGCCCCAGCATTTT. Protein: CATSTPLGHSPSNQPQHF.

CDR3 DNA sequence: TGTGCCAGCAGTTACAGGGGAGGGAATAGCAATCAGCCCCAGCATTTT. Translation gives CASSYRGGNSNQPQHF. This chain uses TRBV6-2 or TRBV6-3 with TRBJ1-5; possibly TRBD1 for D (5 bases). V was cut by 2 bases and J by 0 bases, with 11 bases left in between. Germline assignment: CDR1 MNHEY and CDR2 SVGEGT. CDR3 size: 16 residues.